This is a list of T cell receptor beta chains from one sample in a study of T-cell reconstitution after alpha-beta-depleted transplantation in children. TCRdb used MiXCR to reprocess the PCR reads, holding one entry per CDR3 protein. Of approximately 590,000 distinct CDR3 sequences in the sample, approximately 10% were seen once. The material sequenced was PBMCs from the stem cell graft donor, taken from the stem cell graft. The receptors were sampled from a human donor who donated a stem cell graft to a child with acute myeloid leukemia. Each CDR3 is given with its conserved first and last residue. The order of the fields is J gene, clone size, D gene, V gene, CDR3 protein, CDR3 DNA. D genes are given only for firm matches. A row's size may be missing; if present it is once, few, many or a size class.

>TRBJ1-2|many|NA|TRBV20-1
CTGSPVYGYTF
TGCACTGGGTCACCCGTATATGGCTACACCTTC
>TRBJ2-1|NA|TRBD2|TRBV3-1
CASSQTLAGGLGEQFF
TGTGCCAGCAGCCAAACATTAGCGGGAGGGCTAGGCGAGCAGTTCTTC
>TRBJ2-7|NA|TRBD2|TRBV4-2
CASSPGTSGPYEQYF
TGTGCCAGCAGCCCCGGGACTAGCGGGCCTTACGAGCAGTACTTC
>TRBJ2-7|few|TRBD2|TRBV20-1
CSASGLTSDKQYF
TGCAGTGCTAGTGGGCTTACTAGCGACAAGCAGTACTTC
>TRBJ2-7|few|NA|TRBV20-1
CSTREKPTYEQYF
TGCAGCACCCGTGAGAAACCAACCTACGAGCAGTACTTC
>TRBJ2-1|NA|NA|TRBV7-3
CASSLRGQRDNEQFF
TGTGCCAGCAGCTTAAGGGGCCAGCGGGACAATGAGCAGTTCTTC
>TRBJ2-7|few|NA|TRBV6-1
CASRALTYYEQYF
TGTGCCAGCAGAGCGTTGACGTATTACGAGCAGTACTTC
>TRBJ2-7|few|TRBD2|TRBV11-2
CASSSLAGGFYEQYF
TGTGCCAGCAGCTCCCTAGCGGGAGGGTTCTACGAGCAGTACTTC
>TRBJ2-3|few|NA|TRBV29-1
CSAAFGGNTDTQYF
TGCAGCGCCGCTTTTGGGGGCAACACAGATACGCAGTATTTT
>TRBJ2-6|NA|NA|TRBV28
CASSFGAGRFSGANVLTF
TGTGCCAGCAGTTTCGGGGCGGGGCGGTTCTCAGGGGCCAACGTCCTGACTTTC
>TRBJ2-7|few|NA|TRBV28
CASSLWRVEQYF
TGTGCCAGCAGTTTGTGGCGGGTCGAGCAGTACTTC
>TRBJ2-3|many|NA|TRBV5-1
CASNLDTSTDTQYF
TGCGCCAGCAACCTGGACACTAGCACAGATACGCAGTATTTT
>TRBJ1-2|NA|NA|TRBV12-3/TRBV12-4
CASNIGAGPRGYTF
TGTGCCAGCAACATAGGGGCAGGCCCTCGGGGCTACACCTTC
>TRBJ1-2|few|NA|TRBV14
CASSLHGIYGYTF
TGTGCCAGCAGCCTACATGGGATCTATGGCTACACCTTC
>TRBJ1-5|few|NA|TRBV25-1
CASRTERVRQPQHF
TGTGCCAGCAGGACGGAAAGGGTTAGGCAGCCCCAGCATTTT
>TRBJ2-1|NA|TRBD2|TRBV28
CASNEVMTSGRLDEQFF
TGTGCCAGCAATGAGGTCATGACTAGCGGGAGATTGGATGAGCAGTTCTTC
>TRBJ2-1|NA|NA|TRBV18
CASSLSQGVGEQFF
TGTGCCAGCTCACTATCACAGGGTGTGGGTGAGCAGTTCTTC
>TRBJ2-3|few|NA|TRBV7-2
CASSPAPVRGTDTQYF
TGTGCCAGCAGCCCCGCGCCGGTTCGGGGCACAGATACGCAGTATTTT
>TRBJ2-4|many|NA|TRBV28
CASSTPGVIAKNIQYF
TGTGCCAGCAGCACTCCAGGGGTTATCGCCAAAAACATTCAGTACTTC
>TRBJ2-1|NA|NA|TRBV5-5
CASSFQPSLYNEQFF
TGTGCCAGCAGCTTTCAACCGAGCCTCTACAATGAGCAGTTCTTC
>TRBJ2-5|few|TRBD1|TRBV20-1
CSAKTGTGGRETQYF
TGCAGTGCTAAAACCGGGACAGGGGGTAGGGAGACCCAGTACTTC
>TRBJ2-7|NA|TRBD2|TRBV7-8
CASSALGLAGREEQYF
TGTGCCAGCAGCGCCCTCGGACTAGCGGGACGTGAGGAGCAGTACTTC
>TRBJ2-3|NA|NA|TRBV5-6
CASSSGGGTHTDTQYF
TGTGCCAGCAGCTCCGGGGGAGGCACACACACAGATACGCAGTATTTT
>TRBJ1-1|many|NA|TRBV6-5
CASSYVRVNTEAFF
TGTGCCAGCAGTTACGTCAGGGTGAACACTGAAGCTTTCTTT
>TRBJ2-7|NA|NA|TRBV30
CAWSAGITYEQYF
TGTGCCTGGAGTGCAGGGATTACCTACGAGCAGTACTTC
>TRBJ2-3|many|NA|TRBV5-1
CASSLIPYTDTQYF
TGCGCCAGCAGCTTAATCCCCTACACAGATACGCAGTATTTT
>TRBJ2-6|many|NA|TRBV10-3
CAITGDGANVLTF
TGTGCCATCACAGGGGATGGGGCCAACGTCCTGACTTTC
>TRBJ2-7|NA|NA|TRBV20-1
CSASPSSLVSYEQYF
TGCAGTGCTAGTCCTAGTAGCCTTGTATCCTACGAGCAGTACTTC
>TRBJ1-1|NA|NA|TRBV6-5
CASSYSSGNYMNTEAFF
TGTGCCAGCAGTTACTCATCGGGGAATTACATGAACACTGAAGCTTTCTTT
>TRBJ1-5|few|NA|TRBV20-1
CSARMTTGRQPQHF
TGCAGTGCTAGAATGACGACAGGTCGCCAGCCCCAGCATTTT
>TRBJ2-3|NA|NA|TRBV4-2
CASSRSRTDTQYF
TGTGCCAGCAGCCGTAGCAGGACAGATACGCAGTATTTT
>TRBJ2-1|few|NA|TRBV2
CASSEDFRSSYNEQFF
TGTGCCAGCAGTGAAGATTTCAGGAGCTCCTACAATGAGCAGTTCTTC
>TRBJ2-1|NA|NA|TRBV20-1
CSAWDFANEQFF
TGCAGTGCTTGGGACTTCGCTAATGAGCAGTTCTTC
>TRBJ2-1|few|NA|TRBV7-2
CASSHGGEQFF
TGTGCCAGCAGCCACGGAGGTGAGCAGTTCTTC
>TRBJ2-5|NA|TRBD1|TRBV10-3
CAISESRDRKETQYF
TGTGCCATCAGTGAGTCTAGGGACAGGAAAGAGACCCAGTACTTC
>TRBJ2-6|few|NA|TRBV7-2
CASSSGRLFSGANVLTF
TGTGCCAGCAGCTCTGGCAGGCTCTTCTCTGGGGCCAACGTCCTGACTTTC
>TRBJ2-3|many|TRBD2|TRBV20-1
CSARKFGLADVTDTQYF
TGCAGTGCTAGAAAATTTGGACTAGCGGACGTCACAGATACGCAGTATTTT